This T cell receptor beta chain was identified in a study of blood T cell repertoires in COVID-19. About the study: PBMCs, B-cell-depleted T cells, or T cells provided the cDNA or gDNA that made up the material.

All enrollees were about 18 to 95 years old and from 20 to 25 US areas. Participants were placed into cohorts based on the clinical history they reported. This clone was seen only a few times. Study processing details: Amplification of reference gene primers provided the estimated nucleated cell counts. Sequenced by immunoSEQ multiplex PCR; TCRdb stores in-frame clones only, minus some. Clone size and V and J calls were adopted from that table, with D and trimming inferred from the DNA. Among about 330,000 clones listed, about 89% were seen once. V shed 3 bases and J shed 5 bases, with 13 bases lying between them. The germline V gene encodes CDR1 SNHLY and CDR2 FYNNEI. There are 14 residues in the CDR3.

The TCR was taken from a woman between 25 and 40 years old who had recovered from COVID-19. The chain carries TRBV2 and TRBJ2-5; a possible D gene is TRBD2 (5 bases). Sequencing was done on a sample of PBMCs or T cells enriched from blood (not recorded which). In DNA, the CDR3 is TGTGCCAGCAGTGAGAGGGTCGACGGGGAGACCCAGTACTTC. Its translation is CASSERVDGETQYF.